The T cell receptor (beta chain) under discussion was sequenced for a study of blood T cell repertoires in COVID-19. Per the original data handling: Estimated nucleated cell counts came from reference gene primer amplification. The repertoire was sequenced with immunoSEQ multiplex PCR; TCRdb's copy has only in-frame clones and lacks some. V and J calls and clone size come straight from that table; D and trimming were deduced from the DNA. The sample holds 220,000 or so clones, 85% seen once. In germline, CDR1 is SGHNT, CDR2 YENEEA. The length of the CDR3 is 15 residues. Unmatched junction bases numbered 7, after V lost 0 bases and J lost 15 bases.

The TCR originated in a man aged 45-65 years who had recovered from COVID-19. V and J are TRBV11-3 and TRBJ2-1; TRBD2 matches 14 bases. What was sequenced was peripheral blood. This chain's CDR3 is CASSLDGTSGRSRFF. The CDR3 DNA is TGTGCCAGCAGCTTAGATGGGACTAGCGGGAGAAGTAGGTTCTTC. The full variable domain, its missing parts supplied by reference TRBV11-3 and TRBJ2-1, is EAGVVQSPRYKIIEKKQPVAFWCNPISGHNTLYWYLQNLGQGPELLIRYENEEAVDDSQLPKDRFSAERLKGVDSTLKIQPAELGDSAVYLCASSLDGTSGRSRFFGPGTRLTVL.